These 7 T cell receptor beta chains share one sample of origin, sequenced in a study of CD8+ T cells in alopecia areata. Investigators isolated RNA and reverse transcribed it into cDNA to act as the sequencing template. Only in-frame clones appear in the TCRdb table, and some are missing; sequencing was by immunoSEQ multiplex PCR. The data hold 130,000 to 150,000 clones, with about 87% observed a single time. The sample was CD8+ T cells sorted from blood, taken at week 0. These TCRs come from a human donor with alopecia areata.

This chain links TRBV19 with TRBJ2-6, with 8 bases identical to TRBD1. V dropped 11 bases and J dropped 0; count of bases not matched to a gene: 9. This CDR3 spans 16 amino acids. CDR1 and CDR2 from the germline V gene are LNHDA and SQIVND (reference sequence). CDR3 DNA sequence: TGTGCCGCCGGAGGACAGGGAATCTCTGGGGCCAACGTCCTGACTTTC. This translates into CAAGGQGISGANVLTF. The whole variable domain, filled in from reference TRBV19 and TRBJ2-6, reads DGGITQSPKYLFRKEGQNVTLSCEQNLNHDAMYWYRQDPGQGLRLIYYSQIVNDFQKGDIAEGYSVSREKKESFPLTVTSAQKNPTAFYLCAAGGQGISGANVLTFGAGSRLTVL.

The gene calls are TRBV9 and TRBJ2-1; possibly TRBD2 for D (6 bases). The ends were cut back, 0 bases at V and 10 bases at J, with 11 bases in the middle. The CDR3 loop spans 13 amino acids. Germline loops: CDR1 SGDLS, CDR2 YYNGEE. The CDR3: CASSVGLDPEQFF. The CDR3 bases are TGTGCCAGCAGCGTAGGACTAGATCCAGAGCAGTTCTTC.

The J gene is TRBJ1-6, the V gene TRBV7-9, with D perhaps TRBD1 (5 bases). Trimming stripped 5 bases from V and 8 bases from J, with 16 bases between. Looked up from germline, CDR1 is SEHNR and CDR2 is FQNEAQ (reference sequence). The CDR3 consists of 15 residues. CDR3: CASSPVGGGYSPLHF. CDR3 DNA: TGTGCCAGCAGCCCCGTTGGGGGGGGGTATTCACCCCTCCACTTT. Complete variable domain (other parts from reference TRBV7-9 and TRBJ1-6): DTGVSQNPRHKITKRGQNVTFRCDPISEHNRLYWYRQTLGQGPEFLTYFQNEAQLEKSRLLSDRFSAERPKGSFSTLEIQRTEQGDSAMYLCASSPVGGGYSPLHFGNGTRLTVT.

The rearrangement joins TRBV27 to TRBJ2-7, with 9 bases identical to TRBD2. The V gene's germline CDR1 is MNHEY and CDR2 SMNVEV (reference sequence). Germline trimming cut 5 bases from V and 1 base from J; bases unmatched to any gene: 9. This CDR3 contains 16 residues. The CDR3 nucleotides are TGTGCCAGCAGTCGTATAACTAGCGGGTTATCCTACGAGCAGTACTTC. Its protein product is CASSRITSGLSYEQYF.

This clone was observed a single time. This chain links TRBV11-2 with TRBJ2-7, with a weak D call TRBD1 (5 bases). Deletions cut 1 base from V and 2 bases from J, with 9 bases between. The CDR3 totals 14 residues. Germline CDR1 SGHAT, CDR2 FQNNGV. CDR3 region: CASSLAPGTYEQYF. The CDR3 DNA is TGTGCCAGCAGCTTAGCCCCAGGGACCTACGAGCAGTACTTC.

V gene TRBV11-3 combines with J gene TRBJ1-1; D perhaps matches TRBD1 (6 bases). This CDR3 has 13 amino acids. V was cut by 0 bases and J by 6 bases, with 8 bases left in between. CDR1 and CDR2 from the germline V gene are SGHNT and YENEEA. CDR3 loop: CASSLEGGAEAFF. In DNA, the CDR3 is TGTGCCAGCAGCTTAGAGGGGGGCGCTGAAGCTTTCTTT.

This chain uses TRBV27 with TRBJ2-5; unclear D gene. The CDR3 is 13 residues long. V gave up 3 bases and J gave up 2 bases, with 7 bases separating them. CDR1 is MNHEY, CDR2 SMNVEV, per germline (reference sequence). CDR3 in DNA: TGTGCCAGCAGTTTGCTGCCACAAGAGACCCAGTACTTC. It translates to CASSLLPQETQYF.